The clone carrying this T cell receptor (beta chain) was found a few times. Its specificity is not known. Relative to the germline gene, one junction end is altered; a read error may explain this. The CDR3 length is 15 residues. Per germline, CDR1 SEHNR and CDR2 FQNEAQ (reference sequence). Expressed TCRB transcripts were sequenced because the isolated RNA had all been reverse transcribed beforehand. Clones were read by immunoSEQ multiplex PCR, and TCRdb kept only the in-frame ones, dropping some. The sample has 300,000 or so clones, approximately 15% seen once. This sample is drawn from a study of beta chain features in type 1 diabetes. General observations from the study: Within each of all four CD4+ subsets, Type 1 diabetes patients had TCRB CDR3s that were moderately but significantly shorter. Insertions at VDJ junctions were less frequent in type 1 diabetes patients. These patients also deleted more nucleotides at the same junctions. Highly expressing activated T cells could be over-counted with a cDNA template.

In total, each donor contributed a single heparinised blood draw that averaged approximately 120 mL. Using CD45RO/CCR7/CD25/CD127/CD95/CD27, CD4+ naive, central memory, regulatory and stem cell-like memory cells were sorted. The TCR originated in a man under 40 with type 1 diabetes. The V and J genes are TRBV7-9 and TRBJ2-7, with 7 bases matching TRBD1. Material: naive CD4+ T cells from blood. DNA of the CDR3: TGTGCCAGCAGCTCCCGGGACAGAACCTCCGACGAGCAGTACTTC. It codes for CASSSRDRTSDEQYF.